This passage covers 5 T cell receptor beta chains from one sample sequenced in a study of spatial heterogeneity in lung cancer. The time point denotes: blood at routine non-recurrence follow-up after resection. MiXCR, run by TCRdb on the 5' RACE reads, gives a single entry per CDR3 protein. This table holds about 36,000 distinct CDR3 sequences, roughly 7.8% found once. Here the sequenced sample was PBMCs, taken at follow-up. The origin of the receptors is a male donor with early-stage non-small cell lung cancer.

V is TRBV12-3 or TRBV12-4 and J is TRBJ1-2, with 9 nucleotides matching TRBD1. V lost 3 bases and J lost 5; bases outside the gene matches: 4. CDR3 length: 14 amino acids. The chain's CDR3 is CASSLGTGWYGYTF. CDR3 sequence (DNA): TGTGCCAGCAGTTTGGGGACAGGGTGGTATGGCTACACCTTC.

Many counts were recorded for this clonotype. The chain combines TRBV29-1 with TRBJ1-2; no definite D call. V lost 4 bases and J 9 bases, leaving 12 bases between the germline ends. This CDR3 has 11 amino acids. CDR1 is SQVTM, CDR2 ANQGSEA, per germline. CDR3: CSVGAELSYTF. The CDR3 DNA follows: TGCAGCGTTGGGGCAGAGTTAAGCTACACCTTC.

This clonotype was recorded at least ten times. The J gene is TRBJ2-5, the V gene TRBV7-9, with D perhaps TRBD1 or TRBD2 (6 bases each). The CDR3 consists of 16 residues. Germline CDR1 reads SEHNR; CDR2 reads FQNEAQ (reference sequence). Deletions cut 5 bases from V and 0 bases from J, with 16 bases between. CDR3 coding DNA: TGTGCCAGCAGCGGACTACGGACAGACAACCAAGAGACCCAGTACTTC. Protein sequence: CASSGLRTDNQETQYF.

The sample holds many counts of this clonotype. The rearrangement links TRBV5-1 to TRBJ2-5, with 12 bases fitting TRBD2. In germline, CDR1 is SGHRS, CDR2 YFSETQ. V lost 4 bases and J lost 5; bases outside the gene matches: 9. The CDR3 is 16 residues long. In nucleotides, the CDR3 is TGCGCCAGCAGCCTGACTAGCGGGGGAGGTTCGGAGACCCAGTACTTC. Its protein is CASSLTSGGGSETQYF.

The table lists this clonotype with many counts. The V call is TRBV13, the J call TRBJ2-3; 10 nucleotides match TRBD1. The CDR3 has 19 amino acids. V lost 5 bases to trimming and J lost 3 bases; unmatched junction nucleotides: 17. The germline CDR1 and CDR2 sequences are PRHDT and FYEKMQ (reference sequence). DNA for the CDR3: TGTGCCAGCAGCCAATCTGGGCCAGGGTGGACAGGGGGAACAGATACGCAGTATTTT. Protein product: CASSQSGPGWTGGTDTQYF. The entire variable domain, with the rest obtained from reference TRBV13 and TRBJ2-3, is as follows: AAGVIQSPRHLIKEKRETATLKCYPIPRHDTVYWYQQGPGQDPQFLISFYEKMQSDKGSIPDRFSAQQFSDYHSELNMSSLELGDSALYFCASSQSGPGWTGGTDTQYFGPGTRLTVL.